A selection of T cell receptor beta chains follows, all from one sample in a study of prognosis after radiotherapy for stage I lung cancer. A single record per CDR3 protein comes from TCRdb applying MiXCR to the multiplex PCR reads. The sample holds around 13,000 distinct CDR3 sequences, around two fifths seen once. Sequencing was performed on PBMCs, taken before or after stereotactic body radiation therapy (not recorded which). The receptors originated from a donor of 50 years or more with non-small cell lung cancer. CDR3s include the opening cysteine and the closing phenylalanine or tryptophan. The order of the fields is D gene, J gene, V gene, clone size, CDR3 DNA, CDR3 protein. The D gene is left open where the match is weak. For some rows the clone size is stated as once, few or many, or as a class when expanded; others skip it.

d_gene: TRBD2; j_gene: TRBJ2-2; v_gene: TRBV7-3; abundance: NA; CDR3nt: TGTGCCAGCAGCTTAAGGGGGGGTGGTCCTGGACTATCGGGCCTTACGAACACCGGGGAGCTGTTTTTT; CDR3aa: CASSLRGGGPGLSGLTNTGELFF
d_gene: NA; j_gene: TRBJ2-2; v_gene: TRBV7-9; abundance: few; CDR3nt: TGTGCCAGCAGCCCGCAGGTGATTAACGCCGGGGAGCTGTTTTTT; CDR3aa: CASSPQVINAGELFF
d_gene: NA; j_gene: TRBJ2-3; v_gene: TRBV9; abundance: many; CDR3nt: TGTGCCAGCAGCGTAGGGGTATCCACAGATACGCAGTATTTT; CDR3aa: CASSVGVSTDTQYF
d_gene: TRBD1; j_gene: TRBJ1-1; v_gene: TRBV2; abundance: NA; CDR3nt: TGTGCCAGCACCGGGACAGGGAATTGGAACACTGAAGCTTTCTTT; CDR3aa: CASTGTGNWNTEAFF
d_gene: TRBD2; j_gene: TRBJ2-7; v_gene: TRBV7-9; abundance: many; CDR3nt: TGTGCCAGCAGCTCCGACCGGGGGGGGGACCTTTCCTACGAGCAGTACTTC; CDR3aa: CASSSDRGGDLSYEQYF
d_gene: TRBD1; j_gene: TRBJ1-2; v_gene: TRBV7-3; abundance: many; CDR3nt: TGTGCCAGCAGCTTCCAGGGGGGTGGCTACACCTTC; CDR3aa: CASSFQGGGYTF
d_gene: TRBD1; j_gene: TRBJ1-5; v_gene: TRBV28; abundance: NA; CDR3nt: TGTGCCAGCAGCCGAGACAGGGAAAATCAGCCCCAGCATTTT; CDR3aa: CASSRDRENQPQHF
d_gene: NA; j_gene: TRBJ2-3; v_gene: TRBV6-2/TRBV6-3; abundance: NA; CDR3nt: TGTGCCAGCAGTTACGATCGGGTGGCCGCGACAGATACGCAGTATTTT; CDR3aa: CASSYDRVAATDTQYF
d_gene: NA; j_gene: TRBJ1-6; v_gene: TRBV4-1; abundance: medium-sized; CDR3nt: TGCGCCAGCAGCCATGGTCGGGGGGCGGTGAATTCACCCCTCCACTTT; CDR3aa: CASSHGRGAVNSPLHF
d_gene: TRBD1; j_gene: TRBJ1-1; v_gene: TRBV7-9; abundance: many; CDR3nt: TGTGCCAGCAGCTCCCGACAGGGAGGGAGGGACACTGAAGCTTTCTTT; CDR3aa: CASSSRQGGRDTEAFF
d_gene: TRBD2; j_gene: TRBJ2-2; v_gene: TRBV6-1; abundance: medium-sized; CDR3nt: TGTGCCAGCAGTGTCGGGGGGTTGGACACCGGGGAGCTGTTTTTT; CDR3aa: CASSVGGLDTGELFF
d_gene: TRBD2; j_gene: TRBJ2-7; v_gene: TRBV6-5; abundance: NA; CDR3nt: TGTGCCAGCAGTTACTACAGCGGGAGGCTCTTGGAGCAGTACTTC; CDR3aa: CASSYYSGRLLEQYF
d_gene: NA; j_gene: TRBJ1-2; v_gene: TRBV12-3/TRBV12-4; abundance: NA; CDR3nt: TGTGCCAGCAGTTTCTCCGGGACCCAAGGAGGCTACACCTTC; CDR3aa: CASSFSGTQGGYTF
d_gene: NA; j_gene: TRBJ2-2; v_gene: TRBV28; abundance: NA; CDR3nt: TGTGCCAGCAGTCCAGGGGGGACGAACACCGGGGAGCTGTTTTTT; CDR3aa: CASSPGGTNTGELFF
d_gene: NA; j_gene: TRBJ2-7; v_gene: TRBV10-2; abundance: medium-sized; CDR3nt: TGCGCCAGCAGTGGGCAGCATGGGTACGAGCAGTACTTC; CDR3aa: CASSGQHGYEQYF
d_gene: TRBD1; j_gene: TRBJ2-5; v_gene: TRBV6-1; abundance: many; CDR3nt: TGTGCCAGCAGTCGGGACAGCCAAGAGACCCAGTACTTC; CDR3aa: CASSRDSQETQYF